This is a list of T cell receptor beta chains from one sample in a study of cytomegalovirus exposure and HLA in healthy donors. The method was immunoSEQ multiplex PCR; TCRdb's version includes in-frame clones alone and lacks a portion of them. The profile covers 75,000 to 100,000 clones, with around three quarters appearing a single time and approximately 0.56% taken by the ten largest. The sample taken for sequencing was PBMCs. These receptors were taken from a man aged 25 to 40 in good health and CMV-seronegative. CDR3s include the opening cysteine and the closing phenylalanine or tryptophan. D genes are given only for firm matches. Clone size is stated in some rows and not others, as once, few, many or a class when expanded.

D gene	V gene	clone size	J gene	CDR3 DNA	CDR3 protein
TRBD1	TRBV19	once	TRBJ2-2	TGTGCCAGCCGGACAGGCACGAGCACCGGGGAGCTGTTTTTT	CASRTGTSTGELFF
NA	TRBV27	NA	TRBJ2-4	TGTGCCAGCAGTGGGCTATGGGAAAACATTCAGTACTTC	CASSGLWENIQYF
TRBD1	TRBV25-1	NA	TRBJ2-3	TGTGCCAGCAGCGCTGACAGGGCTAGCACAGATACGCAGTATTTT	CASSADRASTDTQYF
TRBD1	TRBV27	NA	TRBJ1-2	TGTGCCAGCAGTTTAACCCCCGGACAGGTCAACTATGGCTACACCTTC	CASSLTPGQVNYGYTF
NA	TRBV10-3	few	TRBJ2-1	TGTGCCATCAGTGTGGTAGCCAGCTCCTACAATGAGCAGTTCTTC	CAISVVASSYNEQFF
NA	TRBV7-2	NA	TRBJ2-1	TGTGCCAGCAGCTTAGATGCAGGGATGGAGCAGTTCTTC	CASSLDAGMEQFF
NA	TRBV10-3	few	TRBJ1-1	TGTGCCATCAGCCAGGCGGGGCTGGGGACTGAAGCTTTCTTT	CAISQAGLGTEAFF
NA	TRBV6-6	NA	TRBJ1-4	TGTGCCAGCAGTTTCGGCAGACTAACTAATGAAAAACTGTTTTTT	CASSFGRLTNEKLFF
TRBD2	TRBV7-3	NA	TRBJ2-5	TGTGCCAGCAGCTTGGCGGGAGAAGGTTTAGAGACCCAGTACTTC	CASSLAGEGLETQYF
TRBD1	TRBV4-1	NA	TRBJ2-2	TGCGCCAGCAGCCAGAGAACATCAACCGGGAACAGGGGGTCGAGCACCGGGGAGCTGTTTTTT	CASSQRTSTGNRGSSTGELFF
NA	TRBV5-1	few	TRBJ2-2	TGCGCCAGCAGCTTGAGGGCAGGGTACACCGGGGAGCTGTTTTTT	CASSLRAGYTGELFF
NA	TRBV29-1	NA	TRBJ1-1	TGCAGCGTTGTCGGGCGGGAAGATAGGGGCAACCCTGAAGCTTTCTTT	CSVVGREDRGNPEAFF
TRBD2	TRBV5-1	NA	TRBJ2-1	TGCGCCAGCAGCTTGAGCGGGGACCCTCAGTTCTTC	CASSLSGDPQFF
TRBD2	TRBV2	few	TRBJ2-7	TGTGCCAGCAAGGGGCGGGGGAGCCGCTCCTACGAGCAGTACTTC	CASKGRGSRSYEQYF
TRBD1	TRBV18	NA	TRBJ2-5	TGTGCCAGCTCACCTCAGGGGGTGACCCAGTACTTC	CASSPQGVTQYF
NA	TRBV18	NA	TRBJ1-2	TGTGCCAGCTCACCACGGGGCGCGGATGGCTACACCTTC	CASSPRGADGYTF
NA	TRBV18	NA	TRBJ2-7	TGTGCCAGCTCACCGGGGACAAGCGGCTACGAGCAGTACTTC	CASSPGTSGYEQYF
NA	TRBV2	NA	TRBJ2-7	TGTGCCACCACAAGGGAGTACCTACCTCCGTACTTC	CATTREYLPPYF
TRBD1	TRBV5-1	few	TRBJ2-7	TGCGCCAGCAGCTTGGGACAGGGGTACTACGAGCAGTACTTC	CASSLGQGYYEQYF
NA	TRBV7-2	NA	TRBJ1-1	TGTGCCAGCAGCTTAGTGCCGGGGATGGGGATGAACACTGAAGCTTTCTTT	CASSLVPGMGMNTEAFF
TRBD1	TRBV10-2	NA	TRBJ1-5	TGCGCCAGCCGGGACAGGGTCAATCAGCCCCAGCATTTT	CASRDRVNQPQHF
TRBD1	TRBV28	NA	TRBJ1-6	TGTGCCAGCAGTTTTACAGGGGGAGGTAATTCACCCCTCCACTTT	CASSFTGGGNSPLHF
NA	TRBV27	NA	TRBJ1-5	TGTGCCAGCAGTTCCCTTAATCAGCCCCAGCATTTT	CASSSLNQPQHF
NA	TRBV6-5	NA	TRBJ1-1	TGTGCCAGCAGTTACGCGGGCGGCACTGAAGCTTTCTTT	CASSYAGGTEAFF
NA	TRBV19	NA	TRBJ1-2	TGTGCCAGTAGGGTCAGGGGACCCTATGGCTACACCTTC	CASRVRGPYGYTF
TRBD1	TRBV11-1	NA	TRBJ2-1	TGTGCCAGCAGCCCGCGGACAGGGGGAAATGAGCAGTTCTTC	CASSPRTGGNEQFF
NA	TRBV6-6	once	TRBJ2-5	TGTGCCAGCAGTTACTCGACTTCAATCGGGGAGACCCAGTACTTC	CASSYSTSIGETQYF
TRBD1	TRBV7-2	NA	TRBJ2-7	TGTGCCAGCAGCCCGGGACAGGGGCCCTACGAGCAGTACTTC	CASSPGQGPYEQYF